A single sample is the source of the 27 T cell receptor beta chains below, sequenced in a study of shared clonotypes between healthy human individuals. Naive-designated CD8 cells lacked CD45RO, were positively enriched for CCR7, and omitted terminally differentiated effector memory CD45RA+ cells. Sequencing was performed with immunoSEQ multiplex PCR; in TCRdb, only in-frame clones are kept and a portion is missing. The sample contains around 1.9 million clones, 85% to 95% of which appear only once. Material for sequencing was naive CD8+ T cells from PBMCs. The source of these receptors is a man between 18 and 35 years old in good health. Some clones in this sample may be carry-over from other donors' samples.

The chain couples TRBV7-3 to TRBJ2-1; 16 bases match TRBD2. This CDR3 has 19 amino acids. J was trimmed by 7 bases and V by 5 bases; bases with no gene match: 14. CDR1 SGHTA and CDR2 FQGTGA come from the germline V gene. In DNA, the CDR3 is TGTGCCAGCAGCCCCAGACCTGGGACTAGCGGGAGGGCCGGAAATGAGCAGTTCTTC. It translates to CASSPRPGTSGRAGNEQFF.

This clone was seen only a few times. V usage is TRBV9 and J usage is TRBJ1-1; 11 positions agree with TRBD1. The CDR3 runs to 17 residues. With V trimmed by 2 bases and J by 1 base, 7 bases remained unmatched. Germline-derived CDR1 and CDR2 are SGDLS and YYNGEE. This chain's CDR3 is CASSVRDRGFGNTEAFF. CDR3 DNA: TGTGCCAGCAGCGTGCGGGACAGGGGGTTTGGGAACACTGAAGCTTTCTTT.

The chain couples TRBV6-6 to TRBJ2-3, with D perhaps matching TRBD2 (5 bases). Germline V gives CDR1 MNHNY, CDR2 SVGAGI (reference sequence). V lost 8 bases and J 4 bases, leaving 10 bases between the germline ends. This CDR3 is 12 amino acids long. CDR3 bases: TGTGCCAGCGGGAGAGAAGCAGATACGCAGTATTTT. Translation: CASGREADTQYF.

The chain links TRBV7-6 to TRBJ1-1, with D uncertain. This CDR3 is 13 amino acids long. Germline V lookup: CDR1 SGHVS, CDR2 FNYEAQ. V was pared by 1 base and J by 1 base, with 4 bases between. The chain's CDR3 is CASSLVQNTEAFF. The CDR3 bases are TGTGCCAGCAGCTTAGTCCAGAACACTGAAGCTTTCTTT. The full variable domain, with the rest looked up from reference TRBV7-6 and TRBJ1-1, is GAGVSQSPRYKVTKRGQDVALRCDPISGHVSLYWYRQALGQGPEFLTYFNYEAQQDKSGLPNDRFSAERPEGSISTLTIQRTEQRDSAMYRCASSLVQNTEAFFGQGTRLTVV.

The rearrangement links TRBV25-1 to TRBJ2-7, with D possibly being TRBD2 (5 bases). This CDR3 spans 15 amino acids. V was trimmed by 4 bases and J by 2 bases, leaving 15 bases between them. The V gene's germline CDR1 is MGHDK and CDR2 SYGVNS. The CDR3 loop is CASSGQKDFPYEQYF. As DNA, the CDR3 is TGTGCCAGCAGTGGTCAGAAGGACTTCCCCTACGAGCAGTACTTC.

The chain joins TRBV28 to TRBJ1-2; D uncertain. The V end lost 6 bases, the J end lost 8 bases, and 16 bases lay between the germline ends. CDR3 size: 13 residues. The V gene's germline CDR1 is MDHEN and CDR2 SYDVKM. In DNA, the CDR3 is TGTGCCAGCAGCCTAGTTATGTCAGAAGGCTACACCTTC. The encoded protein is CASSLVMSEGYTF.

This sequence joins TRBV12-5 and TRBJ2-3; 8 nucleotides agree with TRBD2. Trimming took 9 bases from V and 1 from J; bases not matched to a gene: 9. Germline CDR1 reads LGHNT; CDR2 reads FRNRAP. This CDR3 has 15 amino acids. In nucleotides, the CDR3 is TGTGCTAGCGGGAGGGCCGTTGGGGGCACAGATACGCAGTATTTT. Translation gives CASGRAVGGTDTQYF.

As regards this clone: A junction end diverges from the germline sequence, so it may reflect a read error. This chain connects TRBV11-2 to TRBJ2-7; possibly TRBD1 or TRBD2 for D (5 bases each). Germline values: CDR1 SGHAT, CDR2 FQNNGV. There are 15 residues in the CDR3. CDR3 bases: TGTGCCAGCAGCTTAGTAACGGGGCCCTCCTACGGGCAGTACTTC. Translating it yields CASSLVTGPSYGQYF.

V is TRBV27 and J is TRBJ2-7, with TRBD2 identical over 10 bases. The V and J ends lost 6 bases and 2 bases, in that order; junction bases with no gene match: 4. Germline CDR1 is MNHEY and CDR2 is SMNVEV (reference sequence). This CDR3 has 14 residues. The CDR3 loop reads CASRRGLAPYEQYF. CDR3 in DNA: TGTGCCAGCAGAAGGGGACTAGCGCCCTACGAGCAGTACTTC.

This chain joins TRBV28 and TRBJ2-7; D is perhaps TRBD1 or TRBD2 (5 bases each). V lost 7 bases, J lost 6 bases, and 22 bases lay in between. Germline assignment: CDR1 MDHEN and CDR2 SYDVKM. The CDR3 has 15 amino acids. CDR3: CASTIPGTAYVEQYF. The CDR3 nucleotides read TGTGCCAGCACCATACCCGGGACCGCGTACGTCGAGCAGTACTTC. Variable domain in full (rest from reference TRBV28 and TRBJ2-7): DVKVTQSSRYLVKRTGEKVFLECVQDMDHENMFWYRQDPGLGLRLIYFSYDVKMKEKGDIPEGYSVSREKKERFSLILESASTNQTSMYLCASTIPGTAYVEQYFGPGTRLTVT.

There are a few counts of this clone. The chain uses TRBV29-1 and TRBJ1-3; D possibly corresponds to TRBD1 (6 bases). Per the germline V gene, CDR1 is SQVTM and CDR2 is ANQGSEA. This CDR3 is 12 amino acids long. V gave up 7 bases and J gave up 4 bases, with 11 bases separating them. DNA of the CDR3: TGCAGCGCTCTCGGGGGCGGAAACACCATATATTTT. Residues: CSALGGGNTIYF.

This clone appeared once. This chain links TRBV7-9 with TRBJ2-2; D unresolved. Germline lookup yields CDR1 SEHNR and CDR2 FQNEAQ (reference sequence). Trimming left V 7 bases short and J 4 bases short, with 13 bases between. The CDR3 loop spans 14 amino acids. CDR3 nucleotides: TGTGCCAGCAACCCCCCCCGCGGCACCGGGGAGCTGTTTTTT. Translation gives CASNPPRGTGELFF. The complete variable domain, with remaining parts taken from reference TRBV7-9 and TRBJ2-2, reads DTGVSQNPRHKITKRGQNVTFRCDPISEHNRLYWYRQTLGQGPEFLTYFQNEAQLEKSRLLSDRFSAERPKGSFSTLEIQRTEQGDSAMYLCASNPPRGTGELFFGEGSRLTVL.

The rearrangement joins TRBV14 to TRBJ2-7; 8 positions agree with TRBD2. With V trimmed by 4 bases and J by 2 bases, 4 bases remained unmatched. The CDR3 totals 14 residues. Germline CDR1 is SGHDN and CDR2 is FVKESK. The CDR3 here is CASSPTSGAYEQYF. CDR3 in DNA: TGTGCCAGCAGCCCAACTAGCGGAGCCTACGAGCAGTACTTC.

The chain employs TRBV5-6 and TRBJ2-5, with 9 bases matching TRBD2. V lost 4 bases to trimming and J lost 4 bases; unmatched junction nucleotides: 8. Germline CDR1 SGHDT, CDR2 YYEEEE. CDR3 length equals 15 residues. The chain's CDR3 is CASSPPAGGPETQYF. Written as DNA, the CDR3 is TGTGCCAGCAGCCCCCCGGCGGGAGGGCCAGAGACCCAGTACTTC.

The chain carries TRBV28 and TRBJ2-2; 8 nucleotides align to TRBD1. Germline CDR1 and CDR2: MDHEN and SYDVKM. Trimming at V came to 2 bases and at J to 4 bases, leaving 18 bases not matched to a gene. The CDR3 has 20 residues. Here the CDR3 reads CASSLAPVWSGTGSTGELFF. The CDR3 nucleotides read TGTGCCAGCAGTTTAGCCCCGGTGTGGTCCGGGACAGGTAGCACCGGGGAGCTGTTTTTT.

As to this clone: Other nucleotide sequences from this sample produce the same CDR3. V is TRBV2 and J is TRBJ2-7; 8 nucleotides match TRBD1. Germline assignment: CDR1 SNHLY and CDR2 FYNNEI. V shed 5 bases, J shed 2 bases, and the junction held 2 bases outside the gene matches. CDR3 size: 13 residues. CDR3 in DNA: TGTGCCAGCAGTTTGGACAGGGCCTACGAGCAGTACTTC. Translating it yields CASSLDRAYEQYF.

The rearrangement uses TRBV19 and TRBJ2-7, with a possible D match to TRBD2 (5 bases). CDR3 length equals 13 residues. The V end lost 5 bases, the J end lost 5 bases, and 13 bases lay between the germline ends. Germline-derived CDR1 and CDR2 are LNHDA and SQIVND (reference sequence). The CDR3 DNA follows: TGTGCCAGTAGTTTAACCGGGATTAACGAGCAGTACTTC. Protein sequence: CASSLTGINEQYF.

In this sample, this clone turned up once. The gene calls are TRBV29-1 and TRBJ2-1; 12 positions agree with TRBD2. This CDR3 contains 17 residues. Trimming cost V 7 bases and J 0 bases; bases outside gene matches: 10. CDR1 is SQVTM and CDR2 is ANQGSEA in the germline V gene. The chain's CDR3 is CSGVGGLAGSSYNEQFF. CDR3 nucleotides: TGCAGCGGGGTCGGCGGACTAGCGGGGAGCTCCTACAATGAGCAGTTCTTC.

This clone was recorded only once. The V call is TRBV7-9, the J call TRBJ2-7; D is possibly TRBD2 (5 bases). Germline V lookup: CDR1 SEHNR, CDR2 FQNEAQ (reference sequence). V dropped 5 bases and J dropped 4 bases, with 15 bases sitting between them. The CDR3 loop spans 14 amino acids. The CDR3 bases are TGTGCCAGCAGCCGACGGGGTTCGGCTTACGAGCAGTACTTC. Its protein product is CASSRRGSAYEQYF.

The V gene is TRBV5-4, the J gene TRBJ1-5, with a possible D match to TRBD1 (5 bases). From germline, CDR1 is SGHNT and CDR2 YYREEE (reference sequence). V gave up 4 bases and J gave up 9 bases, with 23 bases separating them. This CDR3 has 16 residues. DNA of the CDR3: TGTGCCAGCAGCGCTGGGACCGGGACCGTGGAAGGGCCCCAGCATTTT. Translation: CASSAGTGTVEGPQHF.

The chain is built from TRBV28 and TRBJ1-2; D call uncertain. The ends were cut back, 1 base at V and 4 bases at J, with 22 bases in the middle. CDR1 is MDHEN, CDR2 SYDVKM, per germline. This CDR3 contains 18 residues. The CDR3 nucleotides are TGTGCCAGCAGTTTATCTGTTAGCGGAGCCCCAGAAGGCTATGGCTACACCTTC. As protein: CASSLSVSGAPEGYGYTF.

V gene TRBV4-3 combines with J gene TRBJ2-2, with 10 bases that match TRBD1. This CDR3 is 17 amino acids long. The V segment lost 4 bases and the J segment 1 base; nucleotides outside the gene matches: 6. Germline lookup yields CDR1 LGHNA and CDR2 YSLEER. The CDR3: CASSLIWTGGNTGELFF. CDR3 nucleotides: TGCGCCAGCAGCCTTATTTGGACAGGGGGGAACACCGGGGAGCTGTTTTTT.

V gene TRBV19 combines with J gene TRBJ1-1; possibly TRBD1 for D (6 bases). The V end was cut by 5 bases, the J end by 5 bases, with 12 bases between. Germline V gives CDR1 LNHDA, CDR2 SQIVND (reference sequence). CDR3 length: 13 residues. CDR3 sequence reads: CASSLGQRTEAFF. Written as DNA, the CDR3 is TGTGCCAGTAGTCTCGGACAGAGGACTGAAGCTTTCTTT. The whole variable domain, remainder taken from reference TRBV19 and TRBJ1-1, is DGGITQSPKYLFRKEGQNVTLSCEQNLNHDAMYWYRQDPGQGLRLIYYSQIVNDFQKGDIAEGYSVSREKKESFPLTVTSAQKNPTAFYLCASSLGQRTEAFFGQGTRLTVV.

This chain connects TRBV5-1 to TRBJ1-1, with D maybe TRBD1 (5 bases). CDR1 is SGHRS and CDR2 is YFSETQ in the germline V gene. V lost 2 bases and J lost 7, with 9 bases in between. This CDR3 is 12 amino acids long. CDR3 loop: CASSFAGLEAFF. CDR3 sequence (DNA): TGCGCCAGCAGCTTCGCAGGGCTTGAAGCTTTCTTT.

The rearrangement joins TRBV10-1 to TRBJ1-1; D gene uncertain. Trimming left V 0 bases short and J 6 bases short, with 8 bases between. Looked up from germline, CDR1 is WNHNN and CDR2 is SYGVQD (reference sequence). The CDR3 is 13 amino acids. The CDR3 sequence: CASSESRVSEAFF. CDR3 nucleotide sequence: TGCGCCAGCAGTGAGTCCCGGGTTTCTGAAGCTTTCTTT.

The chain employs TRBV7-9 and TRBJ2-7; the D gene is possibly TRBD2 (6 bases). The CDR3 is 16 residues long. The germline gives CDR1 SEHNR, CDR2 FQNEAQ (reference sequence). The germline V and J ends were trimmed by 5 bases and 3 bases, with 20 bases remaining between them. The CDR3 nucleotides are TGTGCCAGCAGCCGGACGGGGGTGGGTTCTGTCTACGAGCAGTACTTC. Translation: CASSRTGVGSVYEQYF.

The chain is built from TRBV9 and TRBJ2-3, with 9 nucleotides matching TRBD1. CDR3 length equals 20 residues. CDR1 is SGDLS and CDR2 is YYNGEE in the germline V gene. V lost 6 bases and J lost 0; bases outside the gene matches: 20. The DNA for the CDR3 is TGTGCCAGCACCCCAGGGTGGACAGGGGACCTTTCCAGTAGCACAGATACGCAGTATTTT. It codes for CASTPGWTGDLSSSTDTQYF.